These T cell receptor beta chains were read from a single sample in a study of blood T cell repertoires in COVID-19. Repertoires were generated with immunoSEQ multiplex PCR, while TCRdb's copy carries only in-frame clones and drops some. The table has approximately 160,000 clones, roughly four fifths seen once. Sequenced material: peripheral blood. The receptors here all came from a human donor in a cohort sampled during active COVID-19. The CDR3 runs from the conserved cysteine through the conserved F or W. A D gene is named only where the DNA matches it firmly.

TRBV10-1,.,CASRPGSTDTQYF
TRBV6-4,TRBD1,CASSRQGAKVIQYF
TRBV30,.,CAWTGYNEQFF
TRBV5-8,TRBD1,CASSSTGGGPQHF
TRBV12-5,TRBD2,CATSGAANTGELFF
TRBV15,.,CATSLARRGYTF
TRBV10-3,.,CAISESLGGTGSPLHF
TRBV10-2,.,CASIAGFRDTQYF
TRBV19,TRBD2,CASSRRTSGFSSYNEQFF
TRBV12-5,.,CASGRGQSNTGELFF
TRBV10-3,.,CACGASGELFF
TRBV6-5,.,CAGGGAYEQYF
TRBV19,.,CASTTDRMNTEAFF
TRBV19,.,CASSIGLAQPQHF
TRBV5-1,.,CASSLAGPQGPKGSPLHF
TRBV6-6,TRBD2,CASSRKGLAEPNEQFF
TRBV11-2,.,CASSHDRDYEQYF
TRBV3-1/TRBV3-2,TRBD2,CASSPAGTSGGLGETQYF
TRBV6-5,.,CASSPQETQYF
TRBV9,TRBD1,CASSAGTGRTDTQYF
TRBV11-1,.,CASSLLSSIGVHEQYF
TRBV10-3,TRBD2,CAISDSGGRSPGEQFF
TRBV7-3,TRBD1,CASSTTGALRTGELFF
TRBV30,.,CACRTTDTQYF
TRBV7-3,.,CASSHGGTWTDTQYF
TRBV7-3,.,CASSPSSGNNEQFF
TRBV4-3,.,CASSQQVWTANTGELFF
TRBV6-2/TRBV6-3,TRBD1,CASSILGQGNQPQHF
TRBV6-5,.,CASSYQGSSGNTIYF
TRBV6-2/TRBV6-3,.,CASSLPGGYEQYF
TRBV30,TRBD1,CAWSRQGYGYTF
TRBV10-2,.,CASSAGFYEQYF
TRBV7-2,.,CASSLADVGGSGNTIYF
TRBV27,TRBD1,CASSLLPDRGHGYTF
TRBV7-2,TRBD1,CASSLGGQEYNEQFF
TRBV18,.,CASSPRQASYEQYF
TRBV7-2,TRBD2,CASGPSGRWTGELFF
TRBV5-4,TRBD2,CASSLLSGGVSKNIQYF
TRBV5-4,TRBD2,CASSPGLGYEQYF
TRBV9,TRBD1,CASSAPYTGGEAFF
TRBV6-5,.,CASSPGILNTEAFF
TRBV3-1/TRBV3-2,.,CASSQGAGAEAFF
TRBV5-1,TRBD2,CASSTGLAGTGELFF
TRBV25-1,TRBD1,CASSPGQGSGMNTEAFF
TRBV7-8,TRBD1,CASSLRTGGSLNTEAFF
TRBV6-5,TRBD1,CASRIGQATPEAFF
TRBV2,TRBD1,CASSGQGGGGAEAFF
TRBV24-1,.,CATSDRVPRRGYNEQFF
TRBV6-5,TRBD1,CASKGQFTGELFF
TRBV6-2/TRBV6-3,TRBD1,CASSSGQSFGGYGYTF
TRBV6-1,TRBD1,CASSEISGQGAYEQYF
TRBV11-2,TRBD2,CASSPRLAGVPASYEQYF
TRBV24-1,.,CATGDNRAEQYF
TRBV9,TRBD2,CASSVEGGGAVDTQYF
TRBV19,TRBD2,CASSVLAGGVNEQFF
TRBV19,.,CASRTDTSYNSPLHF
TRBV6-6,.,CASSPRNERDTYSGANVLTF
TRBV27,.,CASSLERPPGELFF
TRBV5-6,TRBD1,CASSLGPPVNRGQEVYTF